The 27 T cell receptor beta chains below come from one sample, sequenced in a study of siplizumab effects on memory and regulatory T cells. TCRdb's table, derived via immunoSEQ multiplex PCR, lists solely in-frame clones and lacks some. The repertoire holds some 97,000 clones, about 91% seen once, with approximately 0.71% in the top ten. Sequencing used Tregs sorted from blood. These receptors came from a human donor in good health.

This chain links TRBV10-3 with TRBJ2-2; unclear D gene. CDR3 length: 15 amino acids. Germline values: CDR1 ENHRY, CDR2 SYGVKD. The V and J ends lost 2 bases and 2 bases respectively, with 9 bases between them. The CDR3 is CAISERQPNTGELFF. CDR3 in DNA: TGTGCCATCAGTGAGCGTCAACCCAACACCGGGGAGCTGTTTTTT.

V usage is TRBV6-5 and J usage is TRBJ2-5; D not resolved. Trimming took off 5 bases at V and 5 bases at J, with 6 bases between the two ends. CDR1 is MNHEY and CDR2 is SVGAGI in the germline V gene. The CDR3 runs 11 residues. This CDR3 reads CASSRSETQYF. The CDR3 DNA reads as TGTGCCAGCAGTCGCAGCGAGACCCAGTACTTC.

This chain's CDR3 is CASSSIGTGEGETQYF. The CDR3 coding sequence is TGTGCCAGCAGCTCCATCGGGACAGGGGAGGGAGAGACCCAGTACTTC. This rearrangement joins TRBV5-4 to TRBJ2-5; the match to TRBD1 covers 10 bases. Germline trimming cut 3 bases from V and 4 bases from J; bases unmatched to any gene: 9. This CDR3 spans 16 amino acids. CDR1 is SGHNT and CDR2 is YYREEE in the germline V gene (reference sequence).

The chain couples TRBV19 to TRBJ2-1; 7 bases are shared with TRBD2. V was clipped by 6 bases and J by 4 bases; unmatched bases: 9. The CDR3 is 15 residues long. Germline CDR1 reads LNHDA; CDR2 reads SQIVND (reference sequence). Here the CDR3 reads CASRPVGTIYNEQFF. CDR3 nucleotide sequence: TGTGCCAGTAGACCCGTCGGGACTATATACAATGAGCAGTTCTTC.

CDR3: CASSPGQGSNEQFF. The CDR3 DNA follows: TGTGCCAGCTCACCGGGACAGGGGAGCAATGAGCAGTTCTTC. This chain uses TRBV18 with TRBJ2-1, with 10 bases that match TRBD1. This CDR3 contains 14 residues. The J segment lost 6 bases and the V segment lost 3 bases, leaving 2 bases of the junction unmatched. Germline values: CDR1 KGHSH, CDR2 LQKENI.

In its sample, this clone was seen a few times. The chain joins TRBV12-5 to TRBJ2-5, with TRBD1 matching 8 bases. The J segment lost 1 base and the V segment lost 4 bases, leaving 5 bases of the junction unmatched. The CDR3 is 15 residues long. CDR1 and CDR2 (germline): LGHNT, FRNRAP. The CDR3 spells CASGSGQGPQETQYF. The CDR3 DNA sequence: TGTGCTAGTGGTTCTGGACAGGGACCCCAAGAGACCCAGTACTTC.

This clone turned up a few times. This chain uses TRBV5-1 with TRBJ2-5; D possibly corresponds to TRBD1 (6 bases). CDR1 SGHRS and CDR2 YFSETQ come from the germline V gene. This CDR3 has 14 residues. The V end was cut by 4 bases, the J end by 5 bases, with 15 bases between. The CDR3 sequence is CASSLQGWGETQYF. In DNA, the CDR3 is TGCGCCAGCAGCCTACAGGGTTGGGGGGAGACCCAGTACTTC. Variable domain in full (rest from reference TRBV5-1 and TRBJ2-5): KAGVTQTPRYLIKTRGQQVTLSCSPISGHRSVSWYQQTPGQGLQFLFEYFSETQRNKGNFPGRFSGRQFSNSRSEMNVSTLELGDSALYLCASSLQGWGETQYFGPGTRLLVL.

CDR3 DNA: TGTGCCAGTAGGCGGGGGGACCACGAGCAGTACTTC. Its protein is CASRRGDHEQYF. V usage is TRBV19 and J usage is TRBJ2-7, with 8 bases fitting TRBD2. V trimming: 6 bases; J trimming: 5 bases; junction bases outside the gene matches: 3. Germline CDR1 reads LNHDA; CDR2 reads SQIVND (reference sequence). This CDR3 region has 12 residues.

This chain uses TRBV19 with TRBJ2-3, with D possibly being TRBD2 (6 bases). Germline loops: CDR1 LNHDA, CDR2 SQIVND (reference sequence). The CDR3 covers 16 residues. V was shortened by 6 bases and J by 3 bases, with 19 bases between the two germline ends. Here the CDR3 reads CASRSWDSRYTDTQYF. The CDR3 nucleotides read TGTGCCAGTAGGTCCTGGGACTCCCGTTATACAGATACGCAGTATTTT.

There are a few counts of this clone. This chain joins TRBV6-5 and TRBJ2-5, with D hard to call. The length of the CDR3 is 14 residues. The V end lost 2 bases, the J end lost 5 bases, and 12 bases lay between the germline ends. Germline V gene sequence: CDR1 MNHEY, CDR2 SVGAGI. CDR3 residues: CASSYGPAWETQYF. In nucleotides, the CDR3 is TGTGCCAGCAGTTACGGACCCGCGTGGGAGACCCAGTACTTC.

The V and J genes are TRBV20-1 and TRBJ2-3; D gene ambiguous. The V end was cut by 2 bases, the J end by 2 bases, with 2 bases between. This CDR3 is 11 amino acids long. Germline lookup yields CDR1 DFQATT and CDR2 SNEGSKA (reference sequence). CDR3 sequence (DNA): TGCAGTGCTAGACCCACAGATACGCAGTATTTT. Translating gives CSARPTDTQYF.

V is TRBV6-5 and J is TRBJ2-5; 7 bases are shared with TRBD2. Germline CDR1 reads MNHEY; CDR2 reads SVGAGI. V was clipped by 2 bases and J by 4 bases; unmatched bases: 7. The CDR3 consists of 15 residues. CDR3 bases: TGTGCCAGCAGTTACGTCGAGCGGGGAATAGAGACCCAGTACTTC. It is translated as CASSYVERGIETQYF.

The chain employs TRBV4-1 and TRBJ1-2; 7 bases are a match to TRBD1. CDR3 length: 15 amino acids. CDR1 MGHRA and CDR2 YSYEKL come from the germline V gene. The ends lost 0 bases at V and 5 bases at J; junction bases unmatched: 6. The CDR3: CASSQDPTGIYGYTF. The CDR3 bases are TGCGCCAGCAGCCAAGACCCGACAGGGATTTATGGCTACACCTTC.

The chain combines TRBV7-3 with TRBJ2-1, with a tentative D call TRBD1 (5 bases). This CDR3 contains 14 residues. Germline-derived CDR1 and CDR2 are SGHTA and FQGTGA. Trimming took 5 bases from V and 5 from J, leaving 13 bases between them. CDR3 bases: TGTGCCAGCAGCCCTGGGGCGTTTAACAATGAGCAGTTCTTC. Translation gives CASSPGAFNNEQFF. Based on the CDR3 plus reference TRBV7-3 and TRBJ2-1, the full variable domain is GAGVSQTPSNKVTEKGKYVELRCDPISGHTALYWYRQSLGQGPEFLIYFQGTGAADDSGLPNDRFFAVRPEGSVSTLKIQRTERGDSAVYLCASSPGAFNNEQFFGPGTRLTVL.

The chain is built from TRBV5-5 and TRBJ2-1; 10 bases are a match to TRBD2. Germline CDR1 SGHKS, CDR2 YYEKEE (reference sequence). V trimming: 1 base; J trimming: 7 bases; junction bases outside the gene matches: 5. The CDR3 totals 15 residues. CDR3 coding DNA: TGTGCCAGCAGCTTGTCCCTAGCGGGAGTGAATGAGCAGTTCTTC. Amino acids: CASSLSLAGVNEQFF. The complete variable domain, with remaining parts taken from reference TRBV5-5 and TRBJ2-1, reads DAGVTQSPTHLIKTRGQQVTLRCSPISGHKSVSWYQQVLGQGPQFIFQYYEKEERGRGNFPDRFSARQFPNYSSELNVNALLLGDSALYLCASSLSLAGVNEQFFGPGTRLTVL.

This chain joins TRBV5-1 and TRBJ2-2; D gene ambiguous. Deletions cut 0 bases from V and 6 bases from J, with 9 bases between. CDR3 length equals 14 residues. Germline V gene sequence: CDR1 SGHRS, CDR2 YFSETQ. The CDR3 sequence: CASSLARVAGELFF. Here the CDR3 DNA reads TGCGCCAGCAGCTTGGCCCGGGTTGCCGGGGAGCTGTTTTTT.

The gene calls are TRBV28 and TRBJ2-1, with TRBD2 identical over 9 bases. Germline loops: CDR1 MDHEN, CDR2 SYDVKM. CDR3 length equals 16 residues. V lost 3 bases, J lost 5 bases, and 8 bases stayed unmatched. The DNA for the CDR3 is TGTGCCAGCAGTTTGAGCGGGGGGAGTACCGACAATGAGCAGTTCTTC. Amino acid sequence: CASSLSGGSTDNEQFF.

The rearrangement links TRBV7-9 to TRBJ2-5; 9 bases are a match to TRBD1. The CDR3 has 18 residues. From germline, CDR1 is SEHNR and CDR2 FQNEAQ (reference sequence). V dropped 6 bases and J dropped 0; count of bases not matched to a gene: 14. The CDR3 spells CASSYNRGQVRYQETQYF. DNA of the CDR3: TGTGCCAGCAGTTATAACAGGGGGCAAGTTCGGTACCAAGAGACCCAGTACTTC.

The rearrangement joins TRBV6-5 to TRBJ2-3; the D gene is possibly TRBD1 (7 bases). The CDR3 sequence is 16 residues long. Trimming cost V 0 bases and J 5 bases, with 15 bases left between them. Germline V lookup: CDR1 MNHEY, CDR2 SVGAGI. CDR3 sequence reads: CASSYSEGQILDTQYF. The CDR3 nucleotides read TGTGCCAGCAGTTACTCGGAGGGACAGATTTTAGATACGCAGTATTTT.

This chain uses TRBV5-1 with TRBJ1-4; D gene unclear. Germline CDR1 and CDR2: SGHRS and YFSETQ. The CDR3 is 16 residues long. With 4 bases removed from V and 5 bases from J, the gap between germline ends came to 18 bases. In nucleotides, the CDR3 is TGCGCCAGCAGCCCTTCCGTTCGAATCGGCAATGAAAAACTGTTTTTT. It translates to CASSPSVRIGNEKLFF.

V gene TRBV19 combines with J gene TRBJ2-3; weak D call: TRBD1 (6 bases). The CDR3 extends over 14 amino acids. CDR1 is LNHDA, CDR2 SQIVND, per germline (reference sequence). Trimming removed 6 bases from V and 2 bases from J, with 12 bases in between. The CDR3 is CASRVKGDTDTQYF. In DNA form, the CDR3 reads TGTGCCAGTAGAGTGAAGGGGGACACAGATACGCAGTATTTT.

A single count supports this clone. The rearrangement uses TRBV5-4 and TRBJ2-1, with 7 bases fitting TRBD1. V was pared by 4 bases and J by 10 bases, with 14 bases of the junction left unmatched. The CDR3 totals 15 residues. Germline V gene sequence: CDR1 SGHNT, CDR2 YYREEE (reference sequence). The CDR3 DNA reads as TGTGCCAGCAGCCCGGGGACAGATCCGAATCGGGAGCAGTTCTTC. Protein product: CASSPGTDPNREQFF.

The chain carries TRBV6-1 and TRBJ2-7; TRBD2 is a possible D gene (6 bases). Germline V lookup: CDR1 MNHNS, CDR2 SASEGT. This CDR3 has 14 residues. The germline V and J ends were trimmed by 5 bases and 2 bases, with 13 bases remaining between them. In DNA form, the CDR3 reads TGTGCCAGCAGTCATGGGACTTCGGCCTACGAGCAGTACTTC. Translating gives CASSHGTSAYEQYF.

The DNA of the CDR3 is TGTGCCAGCAGTGAAAGGGCAGACGGCGTAGCTTTCTTT. Amino acids: CASSERADGVAFF. V and J are TRBV6-1 and TRBJ1-1; D remains ambiguous. CDR3 length equals 13 residues. The ends were cut back, 2 bases at V and 10 bases at J, with 14 bases in the middle. Germline lookup yields CDR1 MNHNS and CDR2 SASEGT.

This rearrangement joins TRBV6-5 to TRBJ2-5, with D perhaps matching TRBD2 (6 bases). The CDR3 spans 13 residues. Germline V gene lookup returns CDR1 MNHEY and CDR2 SVGAGI. The V end was cut by 6 bases, the J end by 5 bases, with 13 bases between. The CDR3 bases are TGTGCCAGCAGCTGGGACTTCGGGGAGACCCAGTACTTC. This encodes CASSWDFGETQYF.

V and J are TRBV9 and TRBJ1-4; D is ambiguous. Per germline, CDR1 SGDLS and CDR2 YYNGEE. V was pared by 2 bases and J by 7 bases, with 12 bases between. This CDR3 contains 14 residues. The CDR3 protein is CASSVGRLGEKLFF. The CDR3 DNA sequence: TGTGCCAGCAGCGTCGGACGGCTCGGTGAAAAACTGTTTTTT.

The CDR3 nucleotides read TGTGCCAGCAGTTCAACTAGAGTGTTATACGAGCAGTACTTC. Protein product: CASSSTRVLYEQYF. The chain links TRBV6-5 to TRBJ2-7, with TRBD2 as a possible D gene (5 bases). This CDR3 has 14 amino acids. The germline CDR1 and CDR2 sequences are MNHEY and SVGAGI. V dropped 4 bases and J dropped 4 bases, with 14 bases sitting between them.